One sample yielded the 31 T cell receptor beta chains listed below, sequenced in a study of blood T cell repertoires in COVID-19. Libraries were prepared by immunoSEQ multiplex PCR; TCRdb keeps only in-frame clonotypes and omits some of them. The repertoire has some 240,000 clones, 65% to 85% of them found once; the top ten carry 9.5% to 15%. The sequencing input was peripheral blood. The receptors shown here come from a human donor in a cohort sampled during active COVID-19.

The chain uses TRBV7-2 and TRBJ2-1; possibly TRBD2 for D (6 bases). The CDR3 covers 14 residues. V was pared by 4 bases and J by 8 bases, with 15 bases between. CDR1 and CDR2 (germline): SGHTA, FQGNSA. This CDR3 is CASSSPWGVDEQFF. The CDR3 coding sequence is TGTGCCAGCAGCTCCCCGTGGGGGGTGGATGAGCAGTTCTTC.

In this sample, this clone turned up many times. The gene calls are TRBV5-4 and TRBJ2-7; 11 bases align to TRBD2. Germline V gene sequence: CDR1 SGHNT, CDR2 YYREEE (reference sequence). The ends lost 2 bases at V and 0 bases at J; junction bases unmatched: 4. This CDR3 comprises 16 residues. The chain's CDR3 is CASSFGLAGTSYEQYF. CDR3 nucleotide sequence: TGTGCCAGCAGCTTTGGACTAGCGGGTACCTCCTACGAGCAGTACTTC.

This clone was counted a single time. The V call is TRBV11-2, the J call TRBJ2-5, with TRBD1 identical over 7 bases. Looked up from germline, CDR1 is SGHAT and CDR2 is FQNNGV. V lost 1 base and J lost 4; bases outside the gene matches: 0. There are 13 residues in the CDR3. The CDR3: CASSLGQGETQYF. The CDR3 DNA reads TGTGCCAGCAGCTTAGGACAGGGAGAGACCCAGTACTTC.

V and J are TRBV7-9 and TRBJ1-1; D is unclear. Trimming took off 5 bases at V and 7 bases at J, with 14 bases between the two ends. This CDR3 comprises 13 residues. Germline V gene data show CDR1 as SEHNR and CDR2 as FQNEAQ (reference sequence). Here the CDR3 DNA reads TGTGCCAGCAGCCCGGTGGGGAGCTTTGAAGCTTTCTTT. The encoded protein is CASSPVGSFEAFF.

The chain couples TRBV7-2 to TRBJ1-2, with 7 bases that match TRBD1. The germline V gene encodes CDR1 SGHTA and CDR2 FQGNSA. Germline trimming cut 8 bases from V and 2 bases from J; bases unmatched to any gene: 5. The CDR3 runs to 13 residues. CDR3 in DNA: TGTGCCAGCGGCTGGACAGGCAACTATGGCTACACCTTC. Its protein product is CASGWTGNYGYTF.

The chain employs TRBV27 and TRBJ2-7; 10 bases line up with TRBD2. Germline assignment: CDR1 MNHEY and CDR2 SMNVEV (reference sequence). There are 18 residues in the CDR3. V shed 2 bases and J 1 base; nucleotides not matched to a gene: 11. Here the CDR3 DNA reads TGTGCCAGCAGTTTAACGAAGGCGTCTAGCGGGAGATCCTACGAGCAGTACTTC. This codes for CASSLTKASSGRSYEQYF.

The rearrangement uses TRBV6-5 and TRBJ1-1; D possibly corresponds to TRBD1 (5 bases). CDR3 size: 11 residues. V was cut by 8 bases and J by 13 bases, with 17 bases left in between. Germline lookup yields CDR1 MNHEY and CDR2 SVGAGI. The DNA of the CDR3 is TGTGCCAGCGGACGACGGGGGAACGATTTCTTT. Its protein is CASGRRGNDFF.

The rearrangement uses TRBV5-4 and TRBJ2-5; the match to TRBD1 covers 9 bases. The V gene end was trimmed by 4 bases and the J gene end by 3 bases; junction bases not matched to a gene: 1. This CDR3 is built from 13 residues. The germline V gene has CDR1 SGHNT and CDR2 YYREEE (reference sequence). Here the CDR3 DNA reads TGTGCCAGCAGCCGGACAGGGGAAGAGACCCAGTACTTC. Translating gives CASSRTGEETQYF.

CDR3 nucleotides: TGTGCCAGCAGTCGTGGACAGGGGGCGACTGAAGCTTTCTTT. Translation gives CASSRGQGATEAFF. The chain carries TRBV7-2 and TRBJ1-1, with 11 bases fitting TRBD1. V shed 6 bases and J 5 bases; nucleotides not matched to a gene: 5. Looked up from germline, CDR1 is SGHTA and CDR2 is FQGNSA. The CDR3 spans 14 residues.

The CDR3 loop reads CASSLAGNGYTF. DNA for the CDR3: TGTGCCAGCAGCTTAGCGGGAAATGGCTACACCTTC. V usage is TRBV11-2 and J usage is TRBJ1-2; D is unclear. The CDR3 consists of 12 residues. The germline CDR1 and CDR2 sequences are SGHAT and FQNNGV. V lost 1 base to trimming and J lost 6 bases, with 6 bases between them.

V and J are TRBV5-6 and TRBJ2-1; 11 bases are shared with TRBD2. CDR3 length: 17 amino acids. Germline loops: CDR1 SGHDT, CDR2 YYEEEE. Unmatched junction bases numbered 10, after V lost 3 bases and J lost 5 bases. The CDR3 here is CASSSHSSGGFHNEQFF. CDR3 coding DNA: TGTGCCAGCAGCTCCCATTCTAGCGGGGGGTTCCACAATGAGCAGTTCTTC.

The CDR3 here is CSVRDRVNYGYTF. CDR3 nucleotide sequence: TGCAGCGTTCGGGACAGGGTTAACTATGGCTACACCTTC. The chain uses TRBV29-1 and TRBJ1-2; 9 bases fit TRBD1. The CDR3 has 13 amino acids. Germline V lookup: CDR1 SQVTM, CDR2 ANQGSEA. The ends lost 5 bases at V and 1 base at J; junction bases unmatched: 2.

The CDR3 here is CASSQDVTPGGEQYF. The CDR3 DNA is TGTGCCAGCAGCCAAGATGTGACCCCCGGGGGGGAGCAGTACTTC. The rearrangement uses TRBV3-1 (or the pseudogene TRBV3-2) and TRBJ2-7; TRBD2 aligns across 7 bases. Germline CDR1 and CDR2: LGHDT and YNNKEL (reference sequence). J was trimmed by 7 bases and V by 0 bases; bases with no gene match: 9. CDR3 length: 15 residues.

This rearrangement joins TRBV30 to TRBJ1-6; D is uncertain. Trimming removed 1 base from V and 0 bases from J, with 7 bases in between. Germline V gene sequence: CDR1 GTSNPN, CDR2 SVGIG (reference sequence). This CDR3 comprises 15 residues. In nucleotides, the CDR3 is TGTGCCTGGAGTGCCGCGAGCTCCTATAATTCACCCCTCCACTTT. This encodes CAWSAASSYNSPLHF.

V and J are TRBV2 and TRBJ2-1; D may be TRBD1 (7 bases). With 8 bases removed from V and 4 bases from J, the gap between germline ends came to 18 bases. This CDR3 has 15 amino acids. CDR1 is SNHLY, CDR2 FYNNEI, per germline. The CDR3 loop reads CASGEDRTKYNEQFF. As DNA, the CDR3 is TGTGCCAGCGGGGAGGACAGGACCAAATACAATGAGCAGTTCTTC.

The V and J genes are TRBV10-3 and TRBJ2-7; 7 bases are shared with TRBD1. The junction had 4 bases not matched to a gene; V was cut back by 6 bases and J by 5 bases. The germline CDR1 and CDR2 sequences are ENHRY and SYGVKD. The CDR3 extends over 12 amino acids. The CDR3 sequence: CAISPTGNEQYF. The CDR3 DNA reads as TGTGCCATCAGCCCGACAGGGAACGAGCAGTACTTC.

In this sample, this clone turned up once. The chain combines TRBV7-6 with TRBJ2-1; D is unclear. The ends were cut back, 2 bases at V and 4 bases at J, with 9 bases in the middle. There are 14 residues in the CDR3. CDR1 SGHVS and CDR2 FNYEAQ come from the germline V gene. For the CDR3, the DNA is TGTGCCAGCAGCTTAAAACTAACTTACAATGAGCAGTTCTTC. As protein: CASSLKLTYNEQFF.

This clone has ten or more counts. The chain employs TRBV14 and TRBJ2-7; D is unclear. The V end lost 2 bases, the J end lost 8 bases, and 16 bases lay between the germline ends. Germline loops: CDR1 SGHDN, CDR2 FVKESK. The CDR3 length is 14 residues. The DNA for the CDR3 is TGTGCCAGCAGCCAACGCAGAACCTCTGACAAGCAGTACTTC. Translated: CASSQRRTSDKQYF.

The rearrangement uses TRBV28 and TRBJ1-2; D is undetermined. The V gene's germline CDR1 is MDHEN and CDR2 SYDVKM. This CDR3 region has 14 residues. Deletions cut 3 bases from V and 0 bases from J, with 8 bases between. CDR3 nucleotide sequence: TGTGCCAGCAGTTTGAGGGCAACTAACTATGGCTACACCTTC. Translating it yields CASSLRATNYGYTF.

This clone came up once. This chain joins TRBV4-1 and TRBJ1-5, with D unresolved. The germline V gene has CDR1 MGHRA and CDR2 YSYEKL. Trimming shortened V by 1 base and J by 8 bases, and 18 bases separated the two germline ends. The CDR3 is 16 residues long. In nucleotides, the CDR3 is TGCGCCAGCAGCCAAGTGGCCAGTTCGGTTAGCGAGCCCCAGCATTTT. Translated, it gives CASSQVASSVSEPQHF.

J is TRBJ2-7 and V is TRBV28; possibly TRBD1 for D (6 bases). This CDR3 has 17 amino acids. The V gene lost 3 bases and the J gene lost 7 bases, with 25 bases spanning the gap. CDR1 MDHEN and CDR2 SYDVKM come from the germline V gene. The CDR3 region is CASSFWVGKGQRGEQYF. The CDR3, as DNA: TGTGCCAGCAGTTTTTGGGTGGGAAAAGGTCAGAGGGGGGAGCAGTACTTC.

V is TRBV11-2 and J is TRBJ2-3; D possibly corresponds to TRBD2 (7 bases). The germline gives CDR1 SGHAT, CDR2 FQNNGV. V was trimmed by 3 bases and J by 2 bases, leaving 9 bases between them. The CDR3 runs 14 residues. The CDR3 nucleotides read TGTGCCAGCAGCTTCGGGGGGCCCACAGATACGCAGTATTTT. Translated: CASSFGGPTDTQYF. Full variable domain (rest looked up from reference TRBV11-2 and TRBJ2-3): EAGVAQSPRYKIIEKRQSVAFWCNPISGHATLYWYQQILGQGPKLLIQFQNNGVVDDSQLPKDRFSAERLKGVDSTLKIQPAKLEDSAVYLCASSFGGPTDTQYFGPGTRLTVL.

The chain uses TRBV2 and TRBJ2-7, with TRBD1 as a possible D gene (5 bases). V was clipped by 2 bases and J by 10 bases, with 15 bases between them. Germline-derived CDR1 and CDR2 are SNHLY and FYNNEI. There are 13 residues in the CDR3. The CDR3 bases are TGTGCCAGCAGTGAACTCCCCACAACAGGACAGTACTTC. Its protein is CASSELPTTGQYF.

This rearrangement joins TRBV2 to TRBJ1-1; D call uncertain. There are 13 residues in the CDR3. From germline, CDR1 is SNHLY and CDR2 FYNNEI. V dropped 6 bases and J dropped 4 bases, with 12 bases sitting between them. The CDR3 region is CASRETWSTEAFF. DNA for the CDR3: TGTGCCAGCAGAGAGACTTGGAGCACTGAAGCTTTCTTT.

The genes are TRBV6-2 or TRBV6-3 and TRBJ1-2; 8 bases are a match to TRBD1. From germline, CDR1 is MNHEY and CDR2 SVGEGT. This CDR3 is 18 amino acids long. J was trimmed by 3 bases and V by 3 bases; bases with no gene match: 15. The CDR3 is CASSYQTGVLSGDYGYTF. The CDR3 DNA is TGTGCCAGCAGTTATCAGACAGGGGTCCTCTCCGGGGACTATGGCTACACCTTC.

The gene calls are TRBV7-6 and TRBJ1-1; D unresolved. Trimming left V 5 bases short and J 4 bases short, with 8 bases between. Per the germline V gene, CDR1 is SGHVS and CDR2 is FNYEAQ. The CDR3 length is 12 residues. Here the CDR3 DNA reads TGTGCCAGCAGCCCCCACACCACTGAAGCTTTCTTT. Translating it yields CASSPHTTEAFF.

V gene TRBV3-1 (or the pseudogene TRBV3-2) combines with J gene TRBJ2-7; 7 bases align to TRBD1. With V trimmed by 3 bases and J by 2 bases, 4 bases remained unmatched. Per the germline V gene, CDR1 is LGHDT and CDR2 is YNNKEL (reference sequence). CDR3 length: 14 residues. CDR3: CASSHTGVAYEQYF. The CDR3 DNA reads TGTGCCAGCAGCCACACAGGGGTCGCCTACGAGCAGTACTTC.

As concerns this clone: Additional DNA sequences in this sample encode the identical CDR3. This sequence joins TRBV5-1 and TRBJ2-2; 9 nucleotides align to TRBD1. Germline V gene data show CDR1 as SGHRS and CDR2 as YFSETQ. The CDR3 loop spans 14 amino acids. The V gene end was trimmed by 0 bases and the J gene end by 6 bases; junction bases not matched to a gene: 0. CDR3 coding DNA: TGCGCCAGCAGCTTGGGACAGGGGGCCGGGGAGCTGTTTTTT. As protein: CASSLGQGAGELFF. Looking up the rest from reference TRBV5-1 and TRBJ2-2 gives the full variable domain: KAGVTQTPRYLIKTRGQQVTLSCSPISGHRSVSWYQQTPGQGLQFLFEYFSETQRNKGNFPGRFSGRQFSNSRSEMNVSTLELGDSALYLCASSLGQGAGELFFGEGSRLTVL.

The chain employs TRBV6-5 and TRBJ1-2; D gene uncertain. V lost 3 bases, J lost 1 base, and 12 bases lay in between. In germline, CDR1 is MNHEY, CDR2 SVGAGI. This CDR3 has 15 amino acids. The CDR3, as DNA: TGTGCCAGCAGTTATGGAGTACGGAGTAACTATGGCTACACCTTC. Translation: CASSYGVRSNYGYTF.

The CDR3 region is CASTSPRDRGYGYTF. The CDR3 region has the DNA TGTGCCAGCACCTCCCCTCGGGACAGGGGGTATGGCTACACCTTC. This rearrangement joins TRBV11-2 to TRBJ1-2, with 11 bases lining up with TRBD1. The CDR3 sequence is 15 residues long. The V segment lost 7 bases and the J segment 5 bases; nucleotides outside the gene matches: 9. Germline CDR1 is SGHAT and CDR2 is FQNNGV.

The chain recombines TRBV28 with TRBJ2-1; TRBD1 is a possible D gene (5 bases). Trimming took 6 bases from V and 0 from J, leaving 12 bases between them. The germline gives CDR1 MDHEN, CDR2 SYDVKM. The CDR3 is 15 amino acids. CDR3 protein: CASRRQTSSYNEQFF. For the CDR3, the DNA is TGTGCCAGCAGGCGACAGACAAGCTCCTACAATGAGCAGTTCTTC.